These 10 T cell receptor beta chains were sequenced from one sample in a study of graft-versus-host responses after intestinal transplantation. Profiling relied on immunoSEQ multiplex PCR, and the TCRdb table lists in-frame clones only, not all of them. The sample includes around 67,000 clones, roughly 84% seen only once; the top ten take about 0.4%. For these receptors, no antigen is known. Sequenced here: unstimulated CD4+ T cells sorted from spleen or lymph node cells, sampled before transplant. The receptors here all came from a human donor who was the organ donor for an intestinal transplant.

This sequence joins TRBV6-1 and TRBJ1-2; D not certain. The germline gives CDR1 MNHNS, CDR2 SASEGT. With 1 base removed from V and 7 bases from J, the gap between germline ends came to 4 bases. The CDR3 has 11 amino acids. CDR3 in amino acids: CASSEVVGYTF. CDR3 DNA sequence: TGTGCCAGCAGTGAAGTAGTTGGCTACACCTTC.

The gene calls are TRBV19 and TRBJ2-6; D is unresolved. Germline CDR1 is LNHDA and CDR2 is SQIVND (reference sequence). With 6 bases removed from V and 1 base from J, the gap between germline ends came to 7 bases. This CDR3 is built from 14 residues. The CDR3 loop is CASRTQSGANVLTF. For the CDR3, the DNA is TGTGCCAGTAGGACACAATCTGGGGCCAACGTCCTGACTTTC.

The rearrangement joins TRBV7-2 to TRBJ1-5, with TRBD1 matching 8 bases. The CDR3 spans 14 residues. Germline trimming cut 5 bases from V and 6 bases from J; bases unmatched to any gene: 6. Germline lookup yields CDR1 SGHTA and CDR2 FQGNSA. CDR3: CASSADRGGQPQHF. CDR3 nucleotide sequence: TGTGCCAGCAGCGCAGACAGGGGCGGTCAGCCCCAGCATTTT.

The chain is built from TRBV19 and TRBJ1-2; D remains ambiguous. Trimming removed 4 bases from V and 2 bases from J, with 2 bases in between. The CDR3 consists of 11 residues. Per the germline V gene, CDR1 is LNHDA and CDR2 is SQIVND (reference sequence). CDR3 coding DNA: TGTGCCAGTAGTACGAACTATGGCTACACCTTC. Translated, it gives CASSTNYGYTF.

V gene TRBV28 combines with J gene TRBJ2-7; tentatively, D is TRBD1 (6 bases). This CDR3 has 17 amino acids. V shed 6 bases and J shed 4 bases, with 25 bases lying between them. Germline V gives CDR1 MDHEN, CDR2 SYDVKM. In nucleotides, the CDR3 is TGTGCCAGCAGCGGCGCCTCGAGGCAGGGGTTTAGGTACGAGCAGTACGTC. Its translation: CASSGASRQGFRYEQYV.

The rearrangement uses TRBV6-6 and TRBJ2-5; D gene unclear. Germline V gene sequence: CDR1 MNHNY, CDR2 SVGAGI (reference sequence). The CDR3 extends over 13 amino acids. V lost 0 bases and J lost 11, with 13 bases in between. The CDR3 DNA reads as TGTGCCAGCAGTTACTCGACCCCCACAGAACAGTACTTC. Translation gives CASSYSTPTEQYF.

This chain uses TRBV4-3 with TRBJ2-4, with a weak D call TRBD1 (6 bases). Germline lookup yields CDR1 LGHNA and CDR2 YSLEER. Trimming took 1 base from V and 2 from J, leaving 12 bases between them. This CDR3 has 16 amino acids. The CDR3 bases are TGCGCCAGCAGCCAAGGAGGGGGTCTAACCAAAAACATTCAGTACTTC. Its translation is CASSQGGGLTKNIQYF.

The V gene is TRBV6-5, the J gene TRBJ2-3; D gene uncertain. Per germline, CDR1 MNHEY and CDR2 SVGAGI. The CDR3 covers 15 residues. Trimming removed 4 bases at V and 2 bases at J, with 13 bases between. CDR3 sequence reads: CASSSLRAPTDTQYF. The CDR3 DNA is TGTGCCAGCAGTTCCTTAAGAGCGCCCACAGATACGCAGTATTTT.

This clone was seen a single time. The genes are TRBV29-1 and TRBJ2-2; D is possibly TRBD1 (5 bases). V lost 4 bases and J lost 3, with 6 bases in between. Germline V gives CDR1 SQVTM, CDR2 ANQGSEA. The CDR3 covers 12 residues. The CDR3 spells CSVAGHTGELFF. The CDR3 region has the DNA TGCAGCGTTGCAGGGCACACCGGGGAGCTGTTTTTT.

The V gene is TRBV6-1, the J gene TRBJ1-2; a weak D match, TRBD1 (6 bases). From germline, CDR1 is MNHNS and CDR2 SASEGT. The CDR3 is 13 amino acids. V was clipped by 6 bases and J by 8 bases, with 16 bases between them. CDR3 in amino acids: CASRIPGGRGYTF. In DNA, the CDR3 is TGTGCCAGCAGAATTCCGGGGGGCAGGGGCTACACCTTC.